These 21 T cell receptor beta chains were all obtained from the same sample, sequenced in a study of regulatory T cells in long-lasting Graves disease. Building of the TCR beta libraries involved iRepertoire HTBI primers and Arm-PCR of CDR3 regions. TCRdb itself ran the multiplex PCR reads through MiXCR, one entry per CDR3 protein. The sample consists of 580,000 or so distinct CDR3 sequences, approximately 16% of them appearing once. The time point is: newly diagnosed GD, antithyroid drugs for less than 3 months. Extracted PBMC RNA gave rise to the TCR library. These same data were also listed under a study on T cells in Graves' hyperthyroidism and ophthalmopathy.

Sample: peripheral blood mononuclear cells (PBMCs), taken at new diagnosis, from a patient treated with antithyroid drugs. Source of these receptors: a man aged 18 to 29 with Graves disease.

V and J are TRBV18 and TRBJ2-1, with 10 bases that match TRBD2. Germline-derived CDR1 and CDR2 are KGHSH and LQKENI. The J segment lost 9 bases and the V segment lost 0 bases, leaving 14 bases of the junction unmatched. The CDR3 consists of 18 residues. DNA of the CDR3: TGTGCCAGCTCACCACCGAACGTGGCGCTAGCGGGAGCTGGTGAGCAGTTCTTC. Protein sequence: CASSPPNVALAGAGEQFF. Full variable domain (remainder filled in from reference TRBV18 and TRBJ2-1): NAGVMQNPRHLVRRRGQEARLRCSPMKGHSHVYWYRQLPEEGLKFMVYLQKENIIDESGMPKERFSAEFPKEGPSILRIQQVVRGDSAAYFCASSPPNVALAGAGEQFFGPGTRLTVL.

This clonotype turned up a few times. The chain recombines TRBV20-1 with TRBJ2-1; 9 nucleotides match TRBD2. Germline loops: CDR1 DFQATT, CDR2 SNEGSKA (reference sequence). The length of the CDR3 is 15 residues. V lost 6 bases, J lost 7 bases, and 13 bases stayed unmatched. The CDR3 sequence: CSAATRGRAWNEQFF. As DNA, the CDR3 is TGCAGTGCAGCCACGCGCGGGAGGGCTTGGAATGAGCAGTTCTTC.

This clonotype was detected many times. The genes are TRBV6-1 and TRBJ2-5; D possibly corresponds to TRBD2 (5 bases). Germline loops: CDR1 MNHNS, CDR2 SASEGT. CDR3 size: 12 residues. V lost 11 bases and J lost 2, with 12 bases in between. The CDR3 nucleotides are TGTGCCGTCGCGGAGGATCAAGAGACCCAGTACTTC. Protein sequence: CAVAEDQETQYF.

This clonotype was counted between two and nine times. The chain is built from TRBV18 and TRBJ2-2, with 7 positions matching TRBD1. Germline V gene lookup returns CDR1 KGHSH and CDR2 LQKENI. The CDR3 loop spans 16 amino acids. The V gene end was trimmed by 3 bases and the J gene end by 3 bases; junction bases not matched to a gene: 7. CDR3 nucleotides: TGTGCCAGCTCACCGCGGTTAACAGGGGACACCGGGGAGCTGTTTTTT. Protein sequence: CASSPRLTGDTGELFF.

This clonotype has a count of ten or more. V gene TRBV28 combines with J gene TRBJ1-5, with TRBD1 as a possible D gene (5 bases). The CDR3 length is 17 residues. Trimming shortened V by 5 bases and J by 4 bases, and 21 bases separated the two germline ends. Germline V gives CDR1 MDHEN, CDR2 SYDVKM. The CDR3 nucleotides are TGTGCCAGCAGTCCGCAAGGGACTTTGAACCGGAATCAGCCCCAGCATTTT. It yields the protein CASSPQGTLNRNQPQHF.

This clonotype was observed many times. This rearrangement joins TRBV28 to TRBJ2-2, with 11 bases that match TRBD1. This CDR3 is built from 17 residues. CDR1 MDHEN and CDR2 SYDVKM come from the germline V gene. With 0 bases clipped from V and 5 bases from J, the junction kept 5 bases outside the gene matches. CDR3 sequence reads: CASSLWDRGPMTGELFF. The CDR3 DNA is TGTGCCAGCAGTTTATGGGACAGGGGGCCGATGACCGGGGAGCTGTTTTTT.

For this clonotype: This could be a read error, since a much larger clone is one nucleotide away. The chain has TRBV7-6 and TRBJ2-5; no clear D gene. The germline CDR1 and CDR2 sequences are SGHVS and FNYEAQ. CDR3 length equals 15 residues. V lost 5 bases, J lost 11 bases, and 24 bases lay in between. The CDR3: CASSERHGSYNEQYF. The CDR3 DNA sequence: TGTGCCAGCAGCGAACGACACGGCTCCTACAATGAGCAGTACTTC.

This clonotype was detected only a few times. The chain links TRBV7-2 to TRBJ1-2; D is undetermined. This CDR3 contains 21 residues. Trimming shortened V by 2 bases and J by 0 bases, and 28 bases separated the two germline ends. CDR1 is SGHTA, CDR2 FQGNSA, per germline. DNA for the CDR3: TGTGCCAGCAGCTTATTGCCAGGTGCTTTTGGAGACCTAAAGTCTAACTATGGCTACACCTTC. It translates to CASSLLPGAFGDLKSNYGYTF.

This clonotype was observed many times. The chain recombines TRBV13 with TRBJ2-7; 7 bases align to TRBD1. V lost 6 bases to trimming and J lost 0 bases; unmatched junction nucleotides: 11. Germline CDR1 PRHDT, CDR2 FYEKMQ (reference sequence). The CDR3 is made up of 16 amino acids. The CDR3 sequence: CASSPWGQSSSYEQYF. The CDR3 nucleotides read TGTGCCAGCAGTCCTTGGGGACAGTCGAGCTCCTACGAGCAGTACTTC.

This clonotype was observed a few times. V gene TRBV7-6 combines with J gene TRBJ2-1; TRBD2 aligns across 12 bases. Unmatched junction bases numbered 2, after V lost 3 bases and J lost 11 bases. This CDR3 contains 13 residues. Germline V CDR1 and CDR2: SGHVS, FNYEAQ. The CDR3 loop is CASSFLAGGQQFF. The CDR3 region has the DNA TGTGCCAGCAGCTTCCTAGCGGGAGGGCAGCAGTTCTTC.

This clonotype was observed at least ten times. This chain joins TRBV18 and TRBJ2-3; tentatively, D is TRBD1 (5 bases). The CDR3 totals 14 residues. Germline CDR1 KGHSH, CDR2 LQKENI. The V end lost 1 base, the J end lost 8 bases, and 13 bases lay between the germline ends. The CDR3 sequence is CASSPQEIGVTQYF. CDR3 nucleotides: TGTGCCAGCTCACCACAAGAGATAGGGGTTACGCAGTATTTT.

This clonotype was recorded many times. The rearrangement uses TRBV12-3 or TRBV12-4 and TRBJ1-1; D gene uncertain. There are 13 residues in the CDR3. V shed 6 bases and J shed 1 base, with 9 bases lying between them. The CDR3 sequence: CASSLLENTEAFF. Written as DNA, the CDR3 is TGTGCCAGCAGCCTCTTAGAGAACACTGAAGCTTTCTTT.

This clonotype was detected ten times or more. The rearrangement links TRBV7-3 to TRBJ2-1; 8 nucleotides match TRBD2. Looked up from germline, CDR1 is SGHTA and CDR2 is FQGTGA. The CDR3 is 15 amino acids. V was pared by 2 bases and J by 7 bases, with 7 bases of the junction left unmatched. This CDR3 reads CASSLGSGSGNEQFF. The CDR3 bases are TGTGCCAGCAGCTTAGGAAGCGGGAGTGGTAATGAGCAGTTCTTC.

The chain links TRBV24-1 to TRBJ2-1, with D unclear. Trimming stripped 3 bases from V and 5 bases from J, with 10 bases between. CDR1 and CDR2 from the germline V gene are KGHDR and SFDVKD. The CDR3 runs 14 residues. The CDR3 sequence: CATSDPLVHNEQFF. The CDR3 nucleotides are TGTGCCACCAGTGATCCTCTAGTACACAATGAGCAGTTCTTC.

Comment on this clonotype: With a much larger clone just one base away, this may be a read error. This chain connects TRBV6-1 to TRBJ1-3; D is ambiguous. The CDR3 covers 13 residues. From germline, CDR1 is MNHNS and CDR2 SASEGT. Here the CDR3 reads CASTEVPGNTMYF. CDR3 DNA: TGTGCCAGCACGGAGGTTCCCGGAAACACCATGTATTTT.

This clonotype was counted at least ten times. The chain joins TRBV6-2 or TRBV6-3 to TRBJ2-1, with 12 bases lining up with TRBD2. The CDR3 has 15 amino acids. The V gene end was trimmed by 6 bases and the J gene end by 7 bases; junction bases not matched to a gene: 7. CDR1 and CDR2 (germline): MNHEY, SVGEGT. The CDR3 loop is CASSIRLAGVNEQFF. CDR3 sequence (DNA): TGTGCCAGCAGCATACGACTAGCGGGAGTTAATGAGCAGTTCTTC.

This clonotype was seen repeatedly, ten times or more. Here the CDR3 reads CASSPPVAGELFF. CDR3 nucleotide sequence: TGTGCCAGCTCACCACCGGTGGCCGGGGAGCTGTTTTTT. V gene TRBV18 combines with J gene TRBJ2-2; D uncertain. Germline CDR1 reads KGHSH; CDR2 reads LQKENI. This CDR3 is 13 amino acids long. V shed 0 bases and J shed 6 bases, with 5 bases lying between them.

This clonotype was seen more than once but under ten times. This chain links TRBV10-1 with TRBJ2-1, with TRBD2 matching over 9 bases. Germline values: CDR1 WNHNN, CDR2 SYGVQD (reference sequence). J was trimmed by 1 base and V by 6 bases; bases with no gene match: 4. The CDR3 runs to 15 residues. The CDR3 nucleotides read TGCGCCAGCAGCGCGACTAGCGGTTCCTACAATGAGCAGTTCTTC. This gives the protein CASSATSGSYNEQFF.

This clonotype has a count of ten or more. The chain combines TRBV20-1 with TRBJ2-7; weak D call: TRBD2 (6 bases). Germline V lookup: CDR1 DFQATT, CDR2 SNEGSKA (reference sequence). The CDR3 has 14 amino acids. V lost 4 bases and J lost 0, with 13 bases in between. Written as DNA, the CDR3 is TGCAGTGCTACCGGGACTTTGGACTCCTACGAGCAGTACTTC. Translating gives CSATGTLDSYEQYF.

The table lists this clonotype with a few counts. The rearrangement uses TRBV7-9 and TRBJ2-1; D is undetermined. The V end lost 5 bases, the J end lost 4 bases, and 15 bases lay between the germline ends. The CDR3 runs 15 residues. The germline CDR1 and CDR2 sequences are SEHNR and FQNEAQ (reference sequence). The CDR3 loop is CASSPWGRPYNEQFF. The DNA for the CDR3 is TGTGCCAGCAGCCCCTGGGGTCGTCCTTACAATGAGCAGTTCTTC.

The table lists this clonotype with a few counts. The gene calls are TRBV20-1 and TRBJ2-1; either TRBD1 or TRBD2 may supply D (6 bases each). Germline CDR1 reads DFQATT; CDR2 reads SNEGSKA (reference sequence). CDR3 length equals 14 residues. V shed 4 bases and J shed 5 bases, with 15 bases lying between them. As DNA, the CDR3 is TGCAGTGCTACAAAAACGGGGGCCCACAATGAGCAGTTCTTC. It yields the protein CSATKTGAHNEQFF.